The source of this TCR beta chain is a study of T cells after yellow fever vaccination. General study results and limits: Abundant bulk-population clonotypes could contaminate the FACS-sorted repertoires. Most clones from primary vaccination resurfaced after the booster (96% CD4, around 91% CD8). The secondary response showed a weaker magnitude and a faster peak, day 5 versus 15.

TCRdb reanalysed the 5' RACE reads using MiXCR and keeps one entry per CDR3 protein. The sample carries 60,000 to 95,000 distinct CDR3 sequences, around 7.8% recorded once. There are 13 residues in the CDR3. The V and J ends lost 5 bases and 3 bases respectively, with 8 bases between them. This clonotype showed up many times. The target antigen is unknown. The material was CD8+ T cells sorted from PBMCs, obtained about 10 days after the first yellow fever vaccination. The gene calls are TRBV12-3 or TRBV12-4 and TRBJ1-5; no clear D. This TCR was sampled from a man between 18 and 29 years old who received the YFV17D yellow fever vaccine. DNA for the CDR3: TGTGCCAGCAGTACCGGGCCCAATCAGCCCCAGCATTTT. Protein: CASSTGPNQPQHF.